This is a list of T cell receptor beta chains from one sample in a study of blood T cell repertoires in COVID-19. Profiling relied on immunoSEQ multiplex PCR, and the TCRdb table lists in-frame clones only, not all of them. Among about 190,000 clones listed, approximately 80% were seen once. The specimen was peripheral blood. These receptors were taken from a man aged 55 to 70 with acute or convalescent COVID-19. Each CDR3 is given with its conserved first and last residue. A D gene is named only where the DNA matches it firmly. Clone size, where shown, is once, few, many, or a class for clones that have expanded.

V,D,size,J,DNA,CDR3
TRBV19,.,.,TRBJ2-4,TGTGCCAGTAGGAAGGGGGGGCCACTAGCCAAAAACATTCAGTACTTC,CASRKGGPLAKNIQYF
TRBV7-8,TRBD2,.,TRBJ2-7,TGTGCCAGCAGCTTATCCAGCGGGGGTTACGAGCAGTACTTC,CASSLSSGGYEQYF
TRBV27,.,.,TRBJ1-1,TGTGCCAGCAGTTTAATTTTTTCTTCGGACACTGAAGCTTTCTTT,CASSLIFSSDTEAFF
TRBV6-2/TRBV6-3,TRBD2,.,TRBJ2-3,TGTGCCAGCAGACCTCAACCGGGACTAGCGGGAGGCAGCACAGATACGCAGTATTTT,CASRPQPGLAGGSTDTQYF
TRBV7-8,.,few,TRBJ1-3,TGTGCCAGCAGCTTAGCTCTAGCAGGTTCTGGAAACACCATATATTTT,CASSLALAGSGNTIYF
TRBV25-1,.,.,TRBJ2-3,TGTGCCAGCACTAGGGGTAGCACAGATACGCAGTATTTT,CASTRGSTDTQYF
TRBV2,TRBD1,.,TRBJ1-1,TGTGCCAGCAATTGGAGACAGGGATATGAAGCTTTCTTT,CASNWRQGYEAFF
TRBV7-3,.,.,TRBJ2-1,TGTGCCAGCAGTCGCGGGACAGACAATGAGCAGTTCTTC,CASSRGTDNEQFF
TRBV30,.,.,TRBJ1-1,TGTGCCTGGAGTGCGCAGGGAACTGAAGCTTTCTTT,CAWSAQGTEAFF
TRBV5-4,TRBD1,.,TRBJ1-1,TGTGCCAGCAGCCTACCGGGACAGAAGAACACTGAAGCTTTCTTT,CASSLPGQKNTEAFF
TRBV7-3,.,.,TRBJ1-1,TGTGCCACCTCAGAATTGGAGGGCACTGAAGCTTTCTTT,CATSELEGTEAFF
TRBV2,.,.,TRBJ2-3,TGTGCCAGCACCGTTACAGGGCTTAGCACAGATACGCAGTATTTT,CASTVTGLSTDTQYF
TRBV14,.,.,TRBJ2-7,TGTGCCAGCAGCCCCTTGCAGGGGTCCTACGAGCAGTACTTC,CASSPLQGSYEQYF